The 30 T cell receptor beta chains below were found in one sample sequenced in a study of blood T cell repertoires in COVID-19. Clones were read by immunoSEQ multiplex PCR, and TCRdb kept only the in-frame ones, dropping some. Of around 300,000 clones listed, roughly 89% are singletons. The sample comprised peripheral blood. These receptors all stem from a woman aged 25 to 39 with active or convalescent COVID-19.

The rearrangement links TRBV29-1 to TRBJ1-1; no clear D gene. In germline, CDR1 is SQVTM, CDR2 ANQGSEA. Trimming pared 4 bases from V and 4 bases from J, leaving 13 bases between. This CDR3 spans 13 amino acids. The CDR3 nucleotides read TGCAGCGTTGGCGGAGTTTTTGTCACTGAAGCTTTCTTT. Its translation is CSVGGVFVTEAFF.

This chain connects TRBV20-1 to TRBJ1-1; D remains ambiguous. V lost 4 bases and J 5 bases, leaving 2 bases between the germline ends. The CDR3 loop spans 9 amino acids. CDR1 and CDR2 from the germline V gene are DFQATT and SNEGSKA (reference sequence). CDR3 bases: TGCAGTGCTATAACTGAAGCTTTCTTT. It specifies CSAITEAFF.

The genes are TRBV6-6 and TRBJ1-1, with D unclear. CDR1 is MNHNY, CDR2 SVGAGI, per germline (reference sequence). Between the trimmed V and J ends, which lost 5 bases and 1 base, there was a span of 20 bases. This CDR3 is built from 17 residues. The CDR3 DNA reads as TGTGCCAGCAGTCCCTATTCGGAGGGAAGGAAGAACACTGAAGCTTTCTTT. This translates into CASSPYSEGRKNTEAFF.

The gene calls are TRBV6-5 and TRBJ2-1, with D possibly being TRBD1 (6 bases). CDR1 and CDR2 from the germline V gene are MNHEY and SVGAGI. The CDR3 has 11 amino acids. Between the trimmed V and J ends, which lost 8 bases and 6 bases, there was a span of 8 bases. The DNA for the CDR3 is TGTGCCAGCGGCAGGGGCAATGAGCAGTTCTTC. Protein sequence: CASGRGNEQFF.

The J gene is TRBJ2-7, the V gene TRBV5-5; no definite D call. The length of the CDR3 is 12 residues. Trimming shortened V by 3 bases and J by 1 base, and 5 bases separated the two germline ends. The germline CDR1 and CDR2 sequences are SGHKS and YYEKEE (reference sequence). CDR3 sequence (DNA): TGTGCCAGCAGCTCATTTTCCTACGAGCAGTACTTC. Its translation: CASSSFSYEQYF. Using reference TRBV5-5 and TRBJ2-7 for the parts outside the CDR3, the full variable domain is DAGVTQSPTHLIKTRGQQVTLRCSPISGHKSVSWYQQVLGQGPQFIFQYYEKEERGRGNFPDRFSARQFPNYSSELNVNALLLGDSALYLCASSSFSYEQYFGPGTRLTVT.

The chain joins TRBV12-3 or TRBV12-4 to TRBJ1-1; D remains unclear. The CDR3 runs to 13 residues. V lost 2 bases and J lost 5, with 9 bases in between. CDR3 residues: CASSLSRQTEAFF. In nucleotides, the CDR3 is TGTGCCAGCAGTTTATCGCGACAAACTGAAGCTTTCTTT.

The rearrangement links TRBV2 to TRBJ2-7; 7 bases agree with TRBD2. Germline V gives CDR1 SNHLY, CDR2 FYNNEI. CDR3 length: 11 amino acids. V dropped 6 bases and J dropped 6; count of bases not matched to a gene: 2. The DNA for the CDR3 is TGTGCCAGCAGGACTAGCTCCGAGCAGTACTTC. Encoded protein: CASRTSSEQYF.

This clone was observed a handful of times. The CDR3, as DNA: TGCGCCAGCAGCCCCGCGCAGGGACTAGCGGGATCCTACGAGCAGTACTTC. Its translation: CASSPAQGLAGSYEQYF. J is TRBJ2-7 and V is TRBV4-1; TRBD2 agrees at 13 bases. V lost 4 bases to trimming and J lost 1 base; unmatched junction nucleotides: 7. The CDR3 consists of 17 residues. Germline V gene sequence: CDR1 MGHRA, CDR2 YSYEKL.

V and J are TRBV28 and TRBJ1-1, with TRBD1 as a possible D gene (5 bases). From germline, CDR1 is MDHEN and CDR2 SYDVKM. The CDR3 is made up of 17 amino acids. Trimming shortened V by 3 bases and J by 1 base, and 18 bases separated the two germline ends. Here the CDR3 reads CASSFLGQGRENTEAFF. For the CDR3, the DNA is TGTGCCAGCAGTTTTTTAGGGCAGGGCCGAGAGAACACTGAAGCTTTCTTT.

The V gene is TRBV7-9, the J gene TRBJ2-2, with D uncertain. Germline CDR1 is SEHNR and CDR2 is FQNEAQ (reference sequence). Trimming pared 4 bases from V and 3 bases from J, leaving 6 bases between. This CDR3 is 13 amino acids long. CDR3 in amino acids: CASSSKYTGELFF. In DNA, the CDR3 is TGTGCCAGCAGCTCTAAGTACACCGGGGAGCTGTTTTTT.

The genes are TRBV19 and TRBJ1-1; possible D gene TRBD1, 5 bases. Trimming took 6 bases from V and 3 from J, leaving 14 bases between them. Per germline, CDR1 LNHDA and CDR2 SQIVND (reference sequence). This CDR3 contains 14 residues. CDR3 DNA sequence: TGTGCCAGTAGGGGGGGGGACGTAGACACTGAAGCTTTCTTT. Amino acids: CASRGGDVDTEAFF.

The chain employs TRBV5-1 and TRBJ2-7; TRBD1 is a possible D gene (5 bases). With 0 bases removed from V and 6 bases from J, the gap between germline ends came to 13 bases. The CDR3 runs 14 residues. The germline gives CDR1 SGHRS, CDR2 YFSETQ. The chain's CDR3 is CASSLEGHSFEQYF. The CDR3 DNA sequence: TGCGCCAGCAGCTTGGAGGGGCACAGTTTCGAGCAGTACTTC.

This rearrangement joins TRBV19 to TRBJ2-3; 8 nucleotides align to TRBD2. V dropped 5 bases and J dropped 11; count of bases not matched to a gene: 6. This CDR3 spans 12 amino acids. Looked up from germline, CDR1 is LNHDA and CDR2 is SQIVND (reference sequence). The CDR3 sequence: CASSPGTRMQYF. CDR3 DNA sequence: TGTGCCAGTAGTCCCGGGACTAGGATGCAGTATTTT.

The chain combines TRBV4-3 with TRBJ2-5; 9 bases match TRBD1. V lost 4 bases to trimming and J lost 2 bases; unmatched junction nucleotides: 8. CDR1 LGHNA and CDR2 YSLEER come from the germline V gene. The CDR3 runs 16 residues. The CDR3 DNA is TGCGCCAGCAGCCGGGACAGGGTGGGACCTCAAGAGACCCAGTACTTC. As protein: CASSRDRVGPQETQYF.

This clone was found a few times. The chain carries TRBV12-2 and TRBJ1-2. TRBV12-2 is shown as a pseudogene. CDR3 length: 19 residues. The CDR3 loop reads CASRFLALSGEGSDYGYTF. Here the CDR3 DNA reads TGTGCAAGTCGCTTCCTAGCCCTCTCCGGGGAAGGTTCAGACTATGGCTACACCTTC.

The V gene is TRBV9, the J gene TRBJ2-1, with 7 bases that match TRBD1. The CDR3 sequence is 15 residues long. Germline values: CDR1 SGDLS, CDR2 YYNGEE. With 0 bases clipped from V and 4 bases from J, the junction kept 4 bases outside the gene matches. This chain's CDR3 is CASSVGDRAYNEQFF. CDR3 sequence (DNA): TGTGCCAGCAGCGTAGGGGACAGAGCATACAATGAGCAGTTCTTC. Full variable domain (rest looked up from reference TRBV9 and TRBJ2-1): DSGVTQTPKHLITATGQRVTLRCSPRSGDLSVYWYQQSLDQGLQFLIQYYNGEERAKGNILERFSAQQFPDLHSELNLSSLELGDSALYFCASSVGDRAYNEQFFGPGTRLTVL.

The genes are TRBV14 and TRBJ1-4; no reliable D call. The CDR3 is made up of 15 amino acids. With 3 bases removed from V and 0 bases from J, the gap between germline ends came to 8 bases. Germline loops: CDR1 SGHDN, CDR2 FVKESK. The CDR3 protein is CASSHSSATNEKLFF. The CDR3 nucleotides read TGTGCCAGCAGCCATTCTTCGGCAACTAATGAAAAACTGTTTTTT.

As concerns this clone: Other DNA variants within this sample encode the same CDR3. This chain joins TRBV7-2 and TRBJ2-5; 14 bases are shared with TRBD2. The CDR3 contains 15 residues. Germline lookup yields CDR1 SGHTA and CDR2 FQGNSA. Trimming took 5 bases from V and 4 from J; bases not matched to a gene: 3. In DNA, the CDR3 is TGTGCCAGCAGCAGGACTAGCGGGGGGTTAGAGACCCAGTACTTC. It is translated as CASSRTSGGLETQYF. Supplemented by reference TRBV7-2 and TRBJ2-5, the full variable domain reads GAGVSQSPSNKVTEKGKDVELRCDPISGHTALYWYRQSLGQGLEFLIYFQGNSAPDKSGLPSDRFSAERTGGSVSTLTIQRTQQEDSAVYLCASSRTSGGLETQYFGPGTRLLVL.

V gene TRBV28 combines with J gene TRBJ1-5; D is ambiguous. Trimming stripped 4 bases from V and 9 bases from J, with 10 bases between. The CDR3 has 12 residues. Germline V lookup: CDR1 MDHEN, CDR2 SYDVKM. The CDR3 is CASSSPPMPQHF. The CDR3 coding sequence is TGTGCCAGCAGTTCCCCGCCTATGCCCCAGCATTTT.

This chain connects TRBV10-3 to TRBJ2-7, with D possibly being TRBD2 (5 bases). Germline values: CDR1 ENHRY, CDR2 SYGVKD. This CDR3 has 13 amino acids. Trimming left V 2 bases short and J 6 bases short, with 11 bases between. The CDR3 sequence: CAISEPAGGEQYF. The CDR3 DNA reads TGTGCCATCAGTGAGCCGGCAGGAGGCGAGCAGTACTTC.

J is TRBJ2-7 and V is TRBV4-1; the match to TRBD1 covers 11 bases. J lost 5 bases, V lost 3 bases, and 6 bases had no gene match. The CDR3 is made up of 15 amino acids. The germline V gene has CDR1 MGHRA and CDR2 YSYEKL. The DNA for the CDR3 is TGCGCCAGCAGCCATCGGACAGGGGGCGGCGACGAGCAGTACTTC. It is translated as CASSHRTGGGDEQYF.

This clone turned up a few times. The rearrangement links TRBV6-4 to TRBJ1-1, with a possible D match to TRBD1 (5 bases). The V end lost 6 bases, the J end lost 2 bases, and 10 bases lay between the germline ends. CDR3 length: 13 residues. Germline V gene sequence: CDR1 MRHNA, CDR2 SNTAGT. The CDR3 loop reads CASSLQANTEAFF. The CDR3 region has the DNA TGTGCCAGCAGCTTACAGGCAAACACTGAAGCTTTCTTT.

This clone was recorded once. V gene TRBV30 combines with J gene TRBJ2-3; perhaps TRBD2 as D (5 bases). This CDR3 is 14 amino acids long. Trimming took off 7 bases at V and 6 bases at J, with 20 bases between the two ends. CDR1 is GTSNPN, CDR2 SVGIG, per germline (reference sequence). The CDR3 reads CASRAGAVGDTQYF. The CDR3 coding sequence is TGTGCCTCGCGGGCAGGAGCGGTGGGTGATACGCAGTATTTT.

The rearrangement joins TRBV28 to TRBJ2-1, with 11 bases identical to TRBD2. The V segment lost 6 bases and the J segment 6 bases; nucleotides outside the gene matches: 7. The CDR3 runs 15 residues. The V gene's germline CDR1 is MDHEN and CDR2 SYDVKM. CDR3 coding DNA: TGTGCCAGCAGAAATAGCGGGGGGGCGCTCAATGAGCAGTTCTTC. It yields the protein CASRNSGGALNEQFF.

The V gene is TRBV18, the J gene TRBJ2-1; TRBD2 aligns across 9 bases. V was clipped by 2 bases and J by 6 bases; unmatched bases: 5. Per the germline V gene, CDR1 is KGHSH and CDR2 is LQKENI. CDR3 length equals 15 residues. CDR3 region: CASSPTRGGINEQFF. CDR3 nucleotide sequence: TGTGCCAGCTCACCAACGCGGGGGGGAATCAATGAGCAGTTCTTC.

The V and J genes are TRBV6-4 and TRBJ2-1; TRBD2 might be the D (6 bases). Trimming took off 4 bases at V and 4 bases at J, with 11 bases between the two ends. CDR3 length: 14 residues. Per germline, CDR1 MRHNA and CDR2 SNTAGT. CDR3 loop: CASSGRDPYNEQFF. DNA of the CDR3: TGTGCCAGCAGTGGGCGGGATCCTTACAATGAGCAGTTCTTC.

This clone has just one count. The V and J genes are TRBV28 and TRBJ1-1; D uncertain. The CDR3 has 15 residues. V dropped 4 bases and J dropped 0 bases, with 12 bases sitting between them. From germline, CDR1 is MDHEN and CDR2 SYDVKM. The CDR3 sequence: CASSSPRGMNTEAFF. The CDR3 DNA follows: TGTGCCAGCAGTTCTCCCCGTGGCATGAACACTGAAGCTTTCTTT.

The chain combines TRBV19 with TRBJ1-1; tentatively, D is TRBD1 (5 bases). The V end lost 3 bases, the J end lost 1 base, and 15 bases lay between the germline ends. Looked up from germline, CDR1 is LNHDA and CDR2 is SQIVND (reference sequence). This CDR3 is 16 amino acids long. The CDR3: CASSMGQGGANTEAFF. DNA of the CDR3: TGTGCCAGTAGTATGGGGCAGGGAGGTGCGAACACTGAAGCTTTCTTT.

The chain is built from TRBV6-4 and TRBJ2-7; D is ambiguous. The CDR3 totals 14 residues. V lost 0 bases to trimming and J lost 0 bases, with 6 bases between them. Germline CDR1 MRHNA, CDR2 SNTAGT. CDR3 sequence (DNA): TGTGCCAGCAGTGACTCGATGGCCTCCTACGAGCAGTACTTC. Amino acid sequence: CASSDSMASYEQYF.

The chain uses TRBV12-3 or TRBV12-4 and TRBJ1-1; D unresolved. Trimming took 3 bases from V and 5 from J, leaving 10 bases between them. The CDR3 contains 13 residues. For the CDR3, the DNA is TGTGCCAGCAGTTTCCTAGAGCGAACTGAAGCTTTCTTT. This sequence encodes CASSFLERTEAFF.